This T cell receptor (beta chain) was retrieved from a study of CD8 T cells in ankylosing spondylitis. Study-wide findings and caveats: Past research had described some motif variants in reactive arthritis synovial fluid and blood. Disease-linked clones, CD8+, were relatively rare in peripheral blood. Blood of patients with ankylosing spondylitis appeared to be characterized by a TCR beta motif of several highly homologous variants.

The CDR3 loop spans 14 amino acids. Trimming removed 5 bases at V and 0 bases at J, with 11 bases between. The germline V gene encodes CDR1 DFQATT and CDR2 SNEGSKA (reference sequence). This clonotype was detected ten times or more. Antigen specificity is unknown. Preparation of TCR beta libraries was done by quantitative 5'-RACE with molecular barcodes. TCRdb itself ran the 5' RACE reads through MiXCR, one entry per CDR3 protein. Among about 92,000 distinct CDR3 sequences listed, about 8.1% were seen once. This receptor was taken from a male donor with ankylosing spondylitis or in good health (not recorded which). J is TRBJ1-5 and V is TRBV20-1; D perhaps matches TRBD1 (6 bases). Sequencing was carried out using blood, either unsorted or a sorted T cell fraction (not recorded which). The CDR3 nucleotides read TGCAGTGCTTTCGACAGGATTAGCAATCAGCCCCAGCATTTT. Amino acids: CSAFDRISNQPQHF.